These T cell receptor beta chains were read from a single sample in a study of cytomegalovirus exposure and HLA in healthy donors. The table came from immunoSEQ multiplex PCR; TCRdb's copy has only in-frame clones and leaves some out. The sample consists of roughly 110,000 clones, around 76% of them appearing once. The sample taken for sequencing was PBMCs. These receptor sequences come from a woman in her forties in good health and CMV-seropositive. CDR3s include the opening cysteine and the closing phenylalanine or tryptophan. A D gene is named only where the DNA matches it firmly. Clone size is not always given. Where it is, it says once, few, many or a class for expanded clones.

few TRBD2 TRBV14 CASSQRSGGPSYEQYF
. . TRBV7-9 CASSSRGGPHTDTQYF
. . TRBV19 CASPSGPPGNEQFF
. . TRBV6-4 CASSDSDRLTEAFF
. . TRBV18 CASSLGGGGTDTQYF
. . TRBV5-1 CASSLEGVSNQPQHF
. . TRBV18 CASSPALDTEAFF
few . TRBV6-1 CASGREQANYGYTF
. . TRBV10-3 CAISIDTYEQYF
. . TRBV7-9 CASSLDRRAHGYTF
few . TRBV6-1 CASSPQTNRGETQYF
few TRBD2 TRBV5-1 CASSLVSGGLTDTQYF
. TRBD1 TRBV7-8 CASSLAGGAFQYF
once TRBD1 TRBV2 CASGSGGRTSPLHF
. . TRBV27 CASSLGAASSPLHF
. . TRBV5-1 CASSPAGFGIYEQYF
. . TRBV30 CAWSTGSYEQYF
. TRBD1 TRBV6-1 CASSVGTGDDNSPLHF
. . TRBV5-4 CASSLDPAYEQYF
few TRBD1 TRBV5-1 CASSLPQTRGTGFGYTF
. . TRBV27 CASSLDRRDEKLFF
few . TRBV7-9 CASSLTEFAYEQYF
. TRBD1 TRBV19 CASSPGQGVYEKLFF
. TRBD1 TRBV5-4 CASSRQGVGQPQHF
few . TRBV28 CASRRYGSGRFYGYTF
. . TRBV5-1 CASSQTGNTEAFF
. . TRBV7-9 CASSSSGQSGYTF
. TRBD1 TRBV29-1 CSVATGQNFGTQYF
. . TRBV5-4 CASSLDNRATEAFF
. . TRBV19 CASSKDSRNYGYTF
few TRBD2 TRBV2 CASSQRGAKYEQYF
. TRBD2 TRBV5-1 CASSLRLAGGYNEQFF
once TRBD1 TRBV9 CASSQGQGPSYEQYF
once . TRBV6-1 CASSETVIGTDTQYF
. TRBD2 TRBV5-4 CASRLAGGPETQYF
. . TRBV6-5 CASSRVRGRANVLTF
. . TRBV6-6 CASSKVVGYGYTF